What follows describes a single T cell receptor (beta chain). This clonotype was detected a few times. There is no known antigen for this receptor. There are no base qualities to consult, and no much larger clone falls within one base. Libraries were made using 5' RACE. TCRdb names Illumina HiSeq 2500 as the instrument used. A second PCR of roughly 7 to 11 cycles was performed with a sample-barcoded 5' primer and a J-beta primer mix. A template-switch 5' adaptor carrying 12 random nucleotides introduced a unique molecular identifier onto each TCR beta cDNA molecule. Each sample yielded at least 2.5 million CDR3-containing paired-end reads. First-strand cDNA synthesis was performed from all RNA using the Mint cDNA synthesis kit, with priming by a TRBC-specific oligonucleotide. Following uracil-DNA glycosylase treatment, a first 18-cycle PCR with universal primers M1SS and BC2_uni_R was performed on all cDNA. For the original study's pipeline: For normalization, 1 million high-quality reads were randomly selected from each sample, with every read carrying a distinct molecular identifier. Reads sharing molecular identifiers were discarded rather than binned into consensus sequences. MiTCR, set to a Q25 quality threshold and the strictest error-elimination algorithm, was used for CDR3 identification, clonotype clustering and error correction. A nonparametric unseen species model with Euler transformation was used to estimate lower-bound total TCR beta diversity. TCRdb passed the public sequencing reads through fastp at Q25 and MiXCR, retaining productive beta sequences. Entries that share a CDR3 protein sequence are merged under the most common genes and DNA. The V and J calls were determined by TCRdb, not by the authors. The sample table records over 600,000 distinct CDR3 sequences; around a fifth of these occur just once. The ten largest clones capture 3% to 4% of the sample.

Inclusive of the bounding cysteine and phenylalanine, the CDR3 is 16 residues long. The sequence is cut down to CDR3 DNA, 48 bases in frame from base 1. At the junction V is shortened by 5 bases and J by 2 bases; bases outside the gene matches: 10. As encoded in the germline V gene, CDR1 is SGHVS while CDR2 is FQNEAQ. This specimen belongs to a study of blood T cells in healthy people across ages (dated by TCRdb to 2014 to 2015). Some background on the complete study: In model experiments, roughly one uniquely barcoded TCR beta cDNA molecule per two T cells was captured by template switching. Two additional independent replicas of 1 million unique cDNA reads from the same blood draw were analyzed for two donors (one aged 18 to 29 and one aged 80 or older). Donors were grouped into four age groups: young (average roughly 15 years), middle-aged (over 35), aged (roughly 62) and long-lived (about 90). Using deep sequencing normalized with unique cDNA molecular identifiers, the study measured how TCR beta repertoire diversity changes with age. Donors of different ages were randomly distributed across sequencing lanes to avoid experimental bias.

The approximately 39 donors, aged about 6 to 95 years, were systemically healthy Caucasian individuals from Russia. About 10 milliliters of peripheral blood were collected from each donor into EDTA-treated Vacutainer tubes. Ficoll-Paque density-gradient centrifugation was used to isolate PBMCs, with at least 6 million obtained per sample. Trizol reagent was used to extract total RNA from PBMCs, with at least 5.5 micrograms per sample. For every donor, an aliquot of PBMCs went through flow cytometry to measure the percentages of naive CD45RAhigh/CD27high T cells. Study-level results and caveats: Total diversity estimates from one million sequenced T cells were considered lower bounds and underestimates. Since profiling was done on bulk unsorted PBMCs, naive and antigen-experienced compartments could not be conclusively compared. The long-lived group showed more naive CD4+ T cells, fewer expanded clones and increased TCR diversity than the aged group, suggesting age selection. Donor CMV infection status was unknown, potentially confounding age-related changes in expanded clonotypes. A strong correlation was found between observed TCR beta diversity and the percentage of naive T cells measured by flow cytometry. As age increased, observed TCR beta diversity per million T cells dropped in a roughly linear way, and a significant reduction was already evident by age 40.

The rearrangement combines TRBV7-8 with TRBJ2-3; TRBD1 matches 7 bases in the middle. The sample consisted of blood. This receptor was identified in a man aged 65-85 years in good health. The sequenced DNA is TGTGCCAGCAGCCCACCGGGACAGATTTTCACAGATACGCAGTATTTT. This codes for CASSPPGQIFTDTQYF.